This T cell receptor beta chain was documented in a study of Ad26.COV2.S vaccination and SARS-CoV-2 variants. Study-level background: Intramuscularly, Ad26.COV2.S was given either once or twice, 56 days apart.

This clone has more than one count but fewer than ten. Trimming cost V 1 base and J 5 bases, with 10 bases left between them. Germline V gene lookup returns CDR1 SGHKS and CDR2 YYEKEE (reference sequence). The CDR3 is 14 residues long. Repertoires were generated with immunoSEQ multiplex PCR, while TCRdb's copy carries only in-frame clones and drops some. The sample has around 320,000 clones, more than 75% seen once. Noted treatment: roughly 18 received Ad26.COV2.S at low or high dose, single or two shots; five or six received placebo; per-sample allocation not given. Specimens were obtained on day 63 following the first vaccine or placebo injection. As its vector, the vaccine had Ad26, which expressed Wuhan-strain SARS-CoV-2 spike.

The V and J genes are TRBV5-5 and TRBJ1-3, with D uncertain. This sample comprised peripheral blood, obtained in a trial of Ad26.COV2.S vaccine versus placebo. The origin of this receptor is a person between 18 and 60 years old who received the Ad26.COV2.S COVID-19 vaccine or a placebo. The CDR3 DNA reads TGTGCCAGCAGCTTGTTAGACGGGAGAAACACCATATATTTT. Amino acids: CASSLLDGRNTIYF.